Presented here are 29 T cell receptor beta chains from one specimen sequenced in a study of blood T cell repertoires in COVID-19. Repertoires were generated with immunoSEQ multiplex PCR, while TCRdb's copy carries only in-frame clones and drops some. The sample shows 110,000 to 150,000 clones, 81% of them seen only once. The specimen was peripheral blood. These receptors were collected from a human donor in a cohort sampled during active COVID-19.

The gene calls are TRBV4-3 and TRBJ2-7; 7 bases are a match to TRBD2. The CDR3 extends over 15 amino acids. V lost 1 base to trimming and J lost 7 bases; unmatched junction nucleotides: 10. Germline values: CDR1 LGHNA, CDR2 YSLEER. In DNA, the CDR3 is TGCGCCAGCAGCCAAGGGACTAGATCCCTGGGGGAGCAGTACTTC. Translating gives CASSQGTRSLGEQYF.

The V call is TRBV12-3 or TRBV12-4, the J call TRBJ1-5; weak D call: TRBD1 (5 bases). The CDR3 totals 13 residues. The V end lost 7 bases, the J end lost 3 bases, and 10 bases lay between the germline ends. This CDR3 is CASKGEDNQPQHF. The CDR3 bases are TGTGCCAGCAAAGGGGAGGACAATCAGCCCCAGCATTTT.

V and J are TRBV18 and TRBJ1-1, with D uncertain. The CDR3 spans 13 residues. Trimming took 8 bases from V and 2 from J, leaving 12 bases between them. The V gene's germline CDR1 is KGHSH and CDR2 LQKENI. CDR3 region: CASRSEANTEAFF. CDR3 DNA: TGTGCCAGCAGGTCAGAGGCAAACACTGAAGCTTTCTTT.

This chain joins TRBV4-2 and TRBJ2-7, with 8 bases fitting TRBD1. The length of the CDR3 is 16 residues. V trimming: 3 bases; J trimming: 0 bases; junction bases outside the gene matches: 7. Germline V gene data show CDR1 as LGHNA and CDR2 as YNFKEQ. CDR3 nucleotides: TGTGCCAGCAGCCAGCTAGTAGGACAGGGCTCCTACGAGCAGTACTTC. Translated, it gives CASSQLVGQGSYEQYF.

The rearrangement uses TRBV7-9 and TRBJ2-1; 10 bases align to TRBD2. This CDR3 comprises 19 residues. Germline CDR1 reads SEHNR; CDR2 reads FQNEAQ (reference sequence). V gave up 5 bases and J gave up 4 bases; unmatched junction bases: 17. CDR3 in DNA: TGTGCCAGCAGCCCATCGGTGACTAGCGGGCCCTCAACTTACAATGAGCAGTTCTTC. It translates to CASSPSVTSGPSTYNEQFF. The full variable domain, in which reference TRBV7-9 and TRBJ2-1 provide the parts outside the CDR3, is DTGVSQNPRHKITKRGQNVTFRCDPISEHNRLYWYRQTLGQGPEFLTYFQNEAQLEKSRLLSDRFSAERPKGSFSTLEIQRTEQGDSAMYLCASSPSVTSGPSTYNEQFFGPGTRLTVL.

V usage is TRBV7-2 and J usage is TRBJ1-2; D is ambiguous. V was cut by 1 base and J by 4 bases, with 13 bases left in between. The V gene's germline CDR1 is SGHTA and CDR2 FQGNSA. The CDR3 length is 15 residues. CDR3: CASSLGAAGVYGYTF. The DNA for the CDR3 is TGTGCCAGCAGCTTAGGCGCCGCGGGTGTCTATGGCTACACCTTC.

The chain recombines TRBV15 with TRBJ1-5, with 7 nucleotides matching TRBD1. V dropped 5 bases and J dropped 4; count of bases not matched to a gene: 8. CDR1 is LNHNV and CDR2 is YYDKDF in the germline V gene (reference sequence). The CDR3 is made up of 15 amino acids. The CDR3 DNA sequence: TGTGCCACCAGCCCCGGGCCAGGGGGGAATCAGCCCCAGCATTTT. Its translation is CATSPGPGGNQPQHF.

This chain joins TRBV21-1 and TRBJ2-6; the table's D call, TRBD1, has no DNA check behind it. TRBV21-1 is deemed a pseudogene. This CDR3 region has 18 residues. The CDR3: CASSKEFRVSSGANVLTF. CDR3 coding DNA: TGTGCCAGCAGCAAAGAGTTCAGGGTGAGCTCTGGGGCCAACGTCCTGACTTTC.

This clone was seen only a few times. The rearrangement uses TRBV10-3 and TRBJ2-2; the match to TRBD1 covers 7 bases. CDR1 ENHRY and CDR2 SYGVKD come from the germline V gene. Trimming removed 7 bases from V and 4 bases from J; junction bases left unmatched: 3. The CDR3 loop spans 13 amino acids. CDR3 DNA sequence: TGTGCCATCAAGGGGGCAGGCACCGGGGAGCTGTTTTTT. Amino acid sequence: CAIKGAGTGELFF.

V is TRBV5-1 and J is TRBJ1-5, with TRBD1 as a possible D gene (5 bases). Germline values: CDR1 SGHRS, CDR2 YFSETQ. The CDR3 totals 15 residues. The V and J ends lost 1 base and 2 bases respectively, with 10 bases between them. The CDR3 DNA follows: TGCGCCAGCAGCTTGCTAGGGGATCGCAATCAGCCCCAGCATTTT. It is translated as CASSLLGDRNQPQHF.

V is TRBV4-2 and J is TRBJ2-7; 10 bases map to TRBD2. V shed 4 bases, J shed 2 bases, and the junction held 20 bases outside the gene matches. Per the germline V gene, CDR1 is LGHNA and CDR2 is YNFKEQ. The CDR3 is 20 residues long. The CDR3 sequence: CASSPIMGTSGNSPAYEQYF. The CDR3 nucleotides are TGTGCCAGCAGCCCAATTATGGGAACTAGCGGGAACTCGCCGGCCTACGAGCAGTACTTC.

V gene TRBV6-2 or TRBV6-3 combines with J gene TRBJ2-7; the match to TRBD2 covers 13 bases. The junction had 4 bases not matched to a gene; V was cut back by 4 bases and J by 4 bases. The CDR3 runs 15 residues. CDR1 and CDR2 from the germline V gene are MNHEY and SVGEGT. The CDR3 protein is CASSLGLAGAYEQYF. CDR3 sequence (DNA): TGTGCCAGCAGTTTAGGACTAGCGGGAGCTTACGAGCAGTACTTC.

The rearrangement links TRBV9 to TRBJ1-2; weak D call: TRBD1 (5 bases). Trimming took 3 bases from V and 11 from J, leaving 23 bases between them. Per germline, CDR1 SGDLS and CDR2 YYNGEE. There are 15 residues in the CDR3. CDR3 bases: TGTGCCAGCAGCGGCGGTTTTAAAGGGGAACGTGGATACACCTTC. It yields the protein CASSGGFKGERGYTF.

The genes are TRBV7-2 and TRBJ2-3, with 10 bases aligning to TRBD1. Germline-derived CDR1 and CDR2 are SGHTA and FQGNSA. The ends lost 2 bases at V and 6 bases at J; junction bases unmatched: 8. The CDR3 has 16 amino acids. CDR3 region: CASSLMSGQGWDTQYF. CDR3 DNA sequence: TGTGCCAGCAGCTTAATGTCGGGACAGGGGTGGGATACGCAGTATTTT.

The chain recombines TRBV25-1 with TRBJ1-2, with a weak D call TRBD1 (6 bases). Germline values: CDR1 MGHDK, CDR2 SYGVNS. The CDR3 totals 14 residues. With 4 bases removed from V and 6 bases from J, the gap between germline ends came to 15 bases. CDR3 region: CASSGRPGVNGYTF. In DNA form, the CDR3 reads TGTGCCAGCAGTGGCCGGCCAGGGGTTAATGGCTACACCTTC.

This clone occurred once. V and J are TRBV9 and TRBJ1-3; D unclear. Germline CDR1 SGDLS, CDR2 YYNGEE. This CDR3 region has 13 residues. The germline V and J ends were trimmed by 4 bases and 3 bases, with 8 bases remaining between them. The CDR3 nucleotides read TGTGCCAGCAGCCCCCCTAATGGAAACACCATATATTTT. This codes for CASSPPNGNTIYF.

V usage is TRBV5-4 and J usage is TRBJ2-7; 9 bases match TRBD1. The CDR3 consists of 14 residues. V trimming: 4 bases; J trimming: 0 bases; junction bases outside the gene matches: 2. Germline V gene data show CDR1 as SGHNT and CDR2 as YYREEE (reference sequence). The CDR3 sequence: CASSVQGASYEQYF. As DNA, the CDR3 is TGTGCCAGCAGCGTACAGGGGGCCTCCTACGAGCAGTACTTC. Full variable domain (missing parts from reference TRBV5-4 and TRBJ2-7): ETGVTQSPTHLIKTRGQQVTLRCSSQSGHNTVSWYQQALGQGPQFIFQYYREEENGRGNFPPRFSGLQFPNYSSELNVNALELDDSALYLCASSVQGASYEQYFGPGTRLTVT.

This clone appeared once. V usage is TRBV9 and J usage is TRBJ2-2; TRBD2 matches at 14 bases. The CDR3 covers 18 residues. Trimming removed 0 bases from V and 6 bases from J; junction bases left unmatched: 7. Germline CDR1 is SGDLS and CDR2 is YYNGEE. CDR3 amino acids: CASSVASGLAGGAGELFF. The DNA for the CDR3 is TGTGCCAGCAGCGTAGCTAGTGGACTAGCGGGAGGTGCCGGGGAGCTGTTTTTT.

The chain carries TRBV10-3 and TRBJ2-1; possibly TRBD1 for D (6 bases). Germline CDR1 reads ENHRY; CDR2 reads SYGVKD. This CDR3 has 14 amino acids. V was shortened by 5 bases and J by 4 bases, with 12 bases between the two germline ends. The CDR3 spells CAISPTGKYNEQFF. CDR3 nucleotides: TGTGCCATCAGTCCGACAGGCAAATACAATGAGCAGTTCTTC.

This clone was found once. The V call is TRBV6-5, the J call TRBJ1-6; 9 bases fit TRBD1. The CDR3 is made up of 16 amino acids. Per the germline V gene, CDR1 is MNHEY and CDR2 is SVGAGI. The V gene end was trimmed by 2 bases and the J gene end by 7 bases; junction bases not matched to a gene: 6. The CDR3 DNA is TGTGCCAGCAGTTACAATTGGGACAGGGTGAATTCACCCCTCCACTTT. It encodes CASSYNWDRVNSPLHF.

This chain links TRBV7-2 with TRBJ2-7; D might be TRBD1 (7 bases). CDR1 and CDR2 (germline): SGHTA, FQGNSA. CDR3 length: 18 amino acids. V lost 2 bases to trimming and J lost 3 bases, with 23 bases between them. The DNA for the CDR3 is TGTGCCAGCAGCTTATTGGGCGGAGGGGGCGCCGGAAACTACGAGCAGTACTTC. Its protein product is CASSLLGGGGAGNYEQYF.

This chain connects TRBV6-5 to TRBJ2-3; D unresolved. Germline assignment: CDR1 MNHEY and CDR2 SVGAGI. Trimming shortened V by 8 bases and J by 1 base, and 10 bases separated the two germline ends. The CDR3 sequence is 13 residues long. The CDR3 reads CASGRDRTDTQYF. The CDR3 nucleotides read TGTGCCAGCGGGCGAGACCGCACAGATACGCAGTATTTT.

This chain uses TRBV4-1 with TRBJ2-7; 8 bases match TRBD2. CDR1 and CDR2 from the germline V gene are MGHRA and YSYEKL. After removal of 6 bases from V and 1 base from J, the junction contained 5 bases not matched to a gene. CDR3 length: 14 residues. This CDR3 reads CASRPTSASYEQYF. For the CDR3, the DNA is TGCGCCAGCAGACCGACTAGCGCGTCCTACGAGCAGTACTTC.

The chain joins TRBV29-1 to TRBJ1-1, with no clear D. Trimming took off 4 bases at V and 6 bases at J, with 6 bases between the two ends. The CDR3 has 10 amino acids. Germline CDR1 is SQVTM and CDR2 is ANQGSEA. The CDR3 here is CSVGDAEAFF. Written as DNA, the CDR3 is TGCAGCGTTGGCGATGCTGAAGCTTTCTTT.

This rearrangement joins TRBV3-1 (or the pseudogene TRBV3-2) to TRBJ1-1; 11 bases line up with TRBD1. CDR1 is LGHDT, CDR2 YNNKEL, per germline (reference sequence). The CDR3 runs to 13 residues. V gave up 5 bases and J gave up 7 bases; unmatched junction bases: 3. The CDR3 nucleotides read TGTGCCAGCAGCTATGGGACAGGGGGTGAAGCTTTCTTT. This gives the protein CASSYGTGGEAFF.

Here the CDR3 DNA reads TGTGCCAGCTCCTCTCTCGGGAGGGCGTGTTCTGAAGCTTTCTTT. It specifies CASSSLGRACSEAFF. J is TRBJ1-1 and V is TRBV21-1. TRBV21-1 is labeled a pseudogene. The CDR3 has 15 amino acids.

This rearrangement joins TRBV28 to TRBJ2-3; D possibly corresponds to TRBD2 (6 bases). This CDR3 has 14 amino acids. Trimming removed 7 bases at V and 8 bases at J, with 19 bases between. Per germline, CDR1 MDHEN and CDR2 SYDVKM. Here the CDR3 DNA reads TGTGCCAGCATCCCACTAGCCGGAACGGGTACGCAGTATTTT. This gives the protein CASIPLAGTGTQYF.

The V gene is TRBV6-5, the J gene TRBJ2-7; 8 positions match TRBD2. Germline values: CDR1 MNHEY, CDR2 SVGAGI. The ends lost 6 bases at V and 1 base at J; junction bases unmatched: 8. The CDR3 spans 15 residues. Here the CDR3 reads CASSAGLAGSYEQYF. CDR3 nucleotides: TGTGCCAGCAGCGCTGGGCTAGCGGGTTCCTACGAGCAGTACTTC.

The chain employs TRBV9 and TRBJ1-2, with unresolved D. The CDR3 loop spans 14 amino acids. Per the germline V gene, CDR1 is SGDLS and CDR2 is YYNGEE. The V end was cut by 0 bases, the J end by 2 bases, with 8 bases between. The CDR3 loop is CASSVGTGNYGYTF. In DNA form, the CDR3 reads TGTGCCAGCAGCGTAGGCACGGGGAACTATGGCTACACCTTC. The whole variable domain, filled in from reference TRBV9 and TRBJ1-2, reads DSGVTQTPKHLITATGQRVTLRCSPRSGDLSVYWYQQSLDQGLQFLIQYYNGEERAKGNILERFSAQQFPDLHSELNLSSLELGDSALYFCASSVGTGNYGYTFGSGTRLTVV.